This T cell receptor (beta chain) was sequenced during a study of OX40 agonist ivuxolimab in advanced cancers. Generated by immunoSEQ multiplex PCR, the TCRdb table keeps only in-frame clones and is missing some. The table lists roughly 20,000 clones, 70% to 90% of them singletons. The CDR3 is 15 amino acids. Germline values: CDR1 LGHNA, CDR2 YSLEER. V lost 4 bases to trimming and J lost 2 bases, with 14 bases between them. Sequenced material: CD4+ or CD8+ T cells sorted from blood, taken in a trial of the OX40 agonist ivuxolimab. The origin of this receptor is an adult with an advanced solid tumor such as melanoma, head and neck, liver or kidney cancer. The chain uses TRBV4-3 and TRBJ2-5; the D gene is possibly TRBD2 (5 bases). CDR3 nucleotides: TGCGCCAGCAGCCGAGGAGGTATCCAACAAGAGACCCAGTACTTC. As protein: CASSRGGIQQETQYF.